This TCR beta chain was recovered during a study of T cells in Graves' hyperthyroidism and ophthalmopathy. Study observations and caveats: Using 13 V-J features, a model discriminated ophthalmopathy from stable hyperthyroidism.

Amplification yielded TCR beta CDR3 regions, with RNA transcripts as the source. The study used the HTBI primer set for a first-round RT-PCR of the TCR CDR3. TCRdb reprocessed the multiplex PCR reads via MiXCR and lists one record per CDR3 protein. The data contain under 700,000 distinct CDR3 sequences, around 15% of them singletons. A patient was excluded if there was uncontrolled infection, other autoimmune disease, pregnancy or lactation. Trimming removed 0 bases from V and 6 bases from J, with 21 bases in between. CDR1 is KGHSH and CDR2 is LQKENI in the germline V gene. The CDR3 loop spans 18 amino acids. This clonotype came up a few times. Its antigen remains unknown.

The sequenced sample was blood. This receptor was taken from a woman aged 18-29 years with Graves' hyperthyroidism. This chain connects TRBV18 to TRBJ2-1; D tentatively fits TRBD1 or TRBD2 (5 bases each). The DNA for the CDR3 is TGTGCCAGCTCACCACCTATTCCGGGACGAGGGACGCGCAATGAGCAGTTCTTC. Residues: CASSPPIPGRGTRNEQFF.